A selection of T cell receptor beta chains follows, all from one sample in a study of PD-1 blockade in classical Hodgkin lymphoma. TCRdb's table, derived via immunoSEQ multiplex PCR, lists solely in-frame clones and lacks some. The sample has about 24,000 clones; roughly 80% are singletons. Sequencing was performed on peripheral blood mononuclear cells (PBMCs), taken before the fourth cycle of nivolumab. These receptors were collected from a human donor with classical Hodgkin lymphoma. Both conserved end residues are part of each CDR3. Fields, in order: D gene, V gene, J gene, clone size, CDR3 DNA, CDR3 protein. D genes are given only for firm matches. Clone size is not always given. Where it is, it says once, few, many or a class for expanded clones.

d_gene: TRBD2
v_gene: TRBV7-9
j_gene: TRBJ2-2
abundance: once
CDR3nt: TGTGCCAGCAGCCCCGGGGGGGGACTCGAAAGATCCGGGGAGCTGTTTTTT
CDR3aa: CASSPGGGLERSGELFF

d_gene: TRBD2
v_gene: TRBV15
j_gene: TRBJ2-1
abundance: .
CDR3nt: TGTGCCACCAGCAGAGATCCGCGGGAGGCTGAGCAGTTCTTC
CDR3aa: CATSRDPREAEQFF

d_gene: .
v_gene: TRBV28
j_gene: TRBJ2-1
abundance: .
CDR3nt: TGTGCCAGCAGTTTAGATCGCTACAATGAGCAGTTCTTC
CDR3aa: CASSLDRYNEQFF

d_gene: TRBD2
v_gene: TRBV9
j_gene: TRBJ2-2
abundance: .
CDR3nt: TGTGCCAGCAGCACCCGACTAGCGGGAGGGTACACCGGGGAGCTGTTTTTT
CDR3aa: CASSTRLAGGYTGELFF

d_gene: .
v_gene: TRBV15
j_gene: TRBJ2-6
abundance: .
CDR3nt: TGTGCCACCAGCAGAGAAATTGGTGTCTCTGGGGCCAACGTCCTGACTTTC
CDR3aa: CATSREIGVSGANVLTF

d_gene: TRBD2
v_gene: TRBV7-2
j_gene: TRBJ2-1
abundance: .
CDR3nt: TGTGCCAGCAGCTTAGGTTTAGCGGGCGTTAACTCCTACAATGAGCAGTTCTTC
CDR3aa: CASSLGLAGVNSYNEQFF

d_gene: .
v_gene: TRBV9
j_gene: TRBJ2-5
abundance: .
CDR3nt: TGTGCCAGCAGCGGAACAGGGCACCAAGAGACCCAGTACTTC
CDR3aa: CASSGTGHQETQYF

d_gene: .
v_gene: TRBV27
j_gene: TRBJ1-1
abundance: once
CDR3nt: TGTGCCAGCAGTCATGGAGGGGCGGGCACTGAAGCTTTCTTT
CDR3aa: CASSHGGAGTEAFF

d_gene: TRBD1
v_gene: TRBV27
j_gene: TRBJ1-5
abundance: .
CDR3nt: TGTGCCAGCAGTCCAGGACAGGACAATCAGCCCCAGCATTTT
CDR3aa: CASSPGQDNQPQHF

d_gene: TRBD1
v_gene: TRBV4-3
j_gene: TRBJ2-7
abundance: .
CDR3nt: TGCGCCAGCAGCCTTGAGACAGGGGCGTACGAGCAGTACTTC
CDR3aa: CASSLETGAYEQYF

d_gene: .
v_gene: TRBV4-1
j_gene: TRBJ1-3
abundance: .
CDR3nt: TGCGCCAGCAGCCAGGACAGCTCTGGAAACACCATATATTTT
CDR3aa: CASSQDSSGNTIYF

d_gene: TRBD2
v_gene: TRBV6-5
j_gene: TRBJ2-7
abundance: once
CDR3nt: TGTGCCAGCAGAACTAGCGGGGGCACCTCCTACGAGCAGTACTTC
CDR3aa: CASRTSGGTSYEQYF

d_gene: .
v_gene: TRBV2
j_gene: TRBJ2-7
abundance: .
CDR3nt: TGTGCCAGCAGTGGTATTCAGTCCTACGAGCAGTACTTC
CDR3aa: CASSGIQSYEQYF

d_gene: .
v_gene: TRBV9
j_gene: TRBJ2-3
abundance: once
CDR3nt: TGTGCCAGCAGCGTAAGGCCCGGGGGCAGGGGGGCAGATACGCAGTATTTT
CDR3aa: CASSVRPGGRGADTQYF

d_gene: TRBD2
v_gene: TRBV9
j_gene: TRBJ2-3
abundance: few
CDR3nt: TGTGCCAGCAGCGCTAGACTAGCAAGTGCAGATACGCAGTATTTT
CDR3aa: CASSARLASADTQYF

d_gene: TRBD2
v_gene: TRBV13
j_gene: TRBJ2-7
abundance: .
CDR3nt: TGTGCCAGCAGCTTCGGGACTAGCGGGAGAGGGGAGCAGTACTTC
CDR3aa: CASSFGTSGRGEQYF

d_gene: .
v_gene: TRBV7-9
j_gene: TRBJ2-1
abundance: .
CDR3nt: TGTGCCAGCAGCACAGTTAGGCGAGGATACAATGAGCAGTTCTTC
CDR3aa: CASSTVRRGYNEQFF

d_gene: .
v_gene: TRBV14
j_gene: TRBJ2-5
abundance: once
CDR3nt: TGTGCCAGCAGCTCAGGGCTAAGCGCATCTGAGACCCAGTACTTC
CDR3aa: CASSSGLSASETQYF

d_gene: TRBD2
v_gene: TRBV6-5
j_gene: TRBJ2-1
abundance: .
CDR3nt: TGTGCCAGCAAGAAAGGCGGGAGAGATGAGCAGTTCTTC
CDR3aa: CASKKGGRDEQFF

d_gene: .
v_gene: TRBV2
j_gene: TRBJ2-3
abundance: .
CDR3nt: TGTGCCAGCAGAAACGATGGGGTTTACACAGATACGCAGTATTTT
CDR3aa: CASRNDGVYTDTQYF

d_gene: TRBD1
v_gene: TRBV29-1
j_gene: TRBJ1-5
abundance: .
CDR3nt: TGCAGCGTTGGGGACAGGGGGCAGAATCAGCCCCAGCATTTT
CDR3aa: CSVGDRGQNQPQHF

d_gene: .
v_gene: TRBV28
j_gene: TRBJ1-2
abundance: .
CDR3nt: TGTGCCAGCACCACTGTCCATTGGTATGGCTACACCTTC
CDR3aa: CASTTVHWYGYTF

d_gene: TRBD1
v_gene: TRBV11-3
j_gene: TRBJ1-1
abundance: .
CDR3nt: TGTGCCAGCAGCGTACAAATGACAGGGGTCGCTGAAGCTTTCTTT
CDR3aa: CASSVQMTGVAEAFF